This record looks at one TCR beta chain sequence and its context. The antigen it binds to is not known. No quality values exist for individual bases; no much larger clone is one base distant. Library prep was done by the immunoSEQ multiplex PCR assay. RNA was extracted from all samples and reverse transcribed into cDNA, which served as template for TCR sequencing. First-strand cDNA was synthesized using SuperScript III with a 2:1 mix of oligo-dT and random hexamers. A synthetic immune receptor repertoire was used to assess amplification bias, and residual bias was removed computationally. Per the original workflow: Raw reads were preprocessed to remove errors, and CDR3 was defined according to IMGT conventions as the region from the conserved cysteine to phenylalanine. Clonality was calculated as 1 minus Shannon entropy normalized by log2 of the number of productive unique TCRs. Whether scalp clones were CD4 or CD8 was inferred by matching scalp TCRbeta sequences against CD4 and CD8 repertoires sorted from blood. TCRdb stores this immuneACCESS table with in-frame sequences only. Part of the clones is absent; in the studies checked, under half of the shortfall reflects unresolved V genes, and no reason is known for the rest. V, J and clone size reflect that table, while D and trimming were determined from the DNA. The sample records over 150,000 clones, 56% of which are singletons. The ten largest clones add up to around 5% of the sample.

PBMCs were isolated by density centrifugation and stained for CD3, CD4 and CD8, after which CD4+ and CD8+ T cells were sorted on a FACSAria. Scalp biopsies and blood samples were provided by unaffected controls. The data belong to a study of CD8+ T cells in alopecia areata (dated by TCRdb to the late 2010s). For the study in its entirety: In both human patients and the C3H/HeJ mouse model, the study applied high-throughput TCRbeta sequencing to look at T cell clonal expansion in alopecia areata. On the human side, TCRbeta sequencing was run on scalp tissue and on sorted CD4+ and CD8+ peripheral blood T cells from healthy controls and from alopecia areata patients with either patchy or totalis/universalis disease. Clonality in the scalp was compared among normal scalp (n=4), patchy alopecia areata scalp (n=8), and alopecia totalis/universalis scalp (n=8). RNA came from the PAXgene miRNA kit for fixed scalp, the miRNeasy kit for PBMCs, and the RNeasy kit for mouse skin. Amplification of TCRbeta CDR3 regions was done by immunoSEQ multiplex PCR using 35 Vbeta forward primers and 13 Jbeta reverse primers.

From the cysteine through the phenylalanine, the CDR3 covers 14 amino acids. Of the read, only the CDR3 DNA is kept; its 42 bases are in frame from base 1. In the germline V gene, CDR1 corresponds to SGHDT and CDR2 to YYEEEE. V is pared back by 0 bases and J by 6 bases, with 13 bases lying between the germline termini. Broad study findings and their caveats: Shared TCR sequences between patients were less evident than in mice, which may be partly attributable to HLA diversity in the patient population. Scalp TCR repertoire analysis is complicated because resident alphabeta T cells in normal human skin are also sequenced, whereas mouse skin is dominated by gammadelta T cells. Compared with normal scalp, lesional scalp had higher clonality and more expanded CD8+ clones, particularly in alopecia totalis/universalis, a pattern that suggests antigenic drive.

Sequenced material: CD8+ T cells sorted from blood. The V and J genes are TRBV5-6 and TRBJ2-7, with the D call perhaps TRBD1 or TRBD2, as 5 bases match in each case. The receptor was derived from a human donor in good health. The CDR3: CASSLGSRGAEQYF. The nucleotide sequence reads TGTGCCAGCAGCTTGGGGTCCCGAGGGGCCGAGCAGTACTTC.